This T cell receptor (beta chain) was sequenced in a study of CD8 T cells in Susac syndrome. RNA in amounts of roughly 0.45 to 1 ug was reverse transcribed with random hexamers. Coverage of TCR beta CDR3 amplification by immunoSEQ multiplex PCR extended to 54 Vbeta and 13 Jbeta. TCRdb used MiXCR to reprocess the immunoSEQ multiplex PCR reads, holding one entry per CDR3 protein. The table has about 400,000 distinct CDR3 sequences, roughly 85% seen once. Trimming pared 2 bases from V and 4 bases from J, leaving 10 bases between. This CDR3 region has 14 residues. Germline values: CDR1 SGHDT, CDR2 YYEEEE.

The chain carries TRBV5-6 and TRBJ1-3; D might be TRBD1 (5 bases). The sample comprised CD8+ T cells from PBMCs. This TCR was recovered from a human donor with multiple sclerosis. CDR3 in DNA: TGTGCCAGCAGCTTAGGGGTCCCCGGAAACACCATATATTTT. Translation: CASSLGVPGNTIYF.